Described below is a single TCR beta chain sequence and its context. Its specificity is not known. These data originate in a study of cytomegalovirus exposure and HLA in healthy donors. Study outcomes and limitations: A previous analysis found most TCR beta V segments productive roughly 87% or roughly 30% of the time.

Amplification used 60 Vbeta primers and 13 Jbeta primers. In the original analysis: Later, 80 million or so unique TCR beta chains were counted in an analysis, and roughly 11 million of them were shared. The table came from immunoSEQ multiplex PCR; TCRdb's copy has only in-frame clones and leaves some out. V and J calls and clone size are those listed in that table; D and trimming were worked out from the DNA. The sample records 100,000 to 120,000 clones, 65% to 80% being singletons. The CDR3 is 14 residues long. CDR1 is GTSNPN, CDR2 SVGIG, per germline (reference sequence). Trimming shortened V by 1 base and J by 4 bases, and 13 bases separated the two germline ends.

Material for sequencing was PBMCs. The clonotype comes from a man aged 25-45 years in good health and CMV-seropositive. The genes are TRBV30 and TRBJ1-2; D might be TRBD1 (5 bases). The CDR3 sequence is CAWSDTGNSYGYTF. In DNA, the CDR3 is TGTGCCTGGAGTGACACAGGAAACAGCTATGGCTACACCTTC.